The clone carrying this T cell receptor beta chain was seen repeatedly, ten times or more. V lost 2 bases and J 2 bases, leaving 12 bases between the germline ends. The CDR3 extends over 16 amino acids. RNA transcripts served as the template for amplifying TCR beta CDR3 regions. RT-PCR in the first round (using the HTBI primer set) targeted the TCR CDR3. TCRdb fed the multiplex PCR reads into MiXCR, producing one record per CDR3 protein. The data show around 690,000 distinct CDR3 sequences, 15% to 20% seen once. This sample was included in a study of T cells in Graves' hyperthyroidism and ophthalmopathy. Exclusion criteria comprised uncontrolled infection, other autoimmune disease, pregnancy or lactation.

Sequenced sample: blood. The chain employs TRBV12-3 or TRBV12-4 and TRBJ2-2; D may be TRBD1 (5 bases). The receptor's source is a man between 50 and 59 years old with Graves' hyperthyroidism. For the CDR3, the DNA is TGTGCCAGCAGTTTAATTCCCAGGGTTAACACCGGGGAGCTGTTTTTT. Translation: CASSLIPRVNTGELFF.